The source of this T cell receptor (beta chain) is a study of shared clonotypes between healthy human individuals. Note on this clone: The sample holds other DNA sequences that translate to the same CDR3.

Profiled with immunoSEQ multiplex PCR; TCRdb holds only in-frame clones, not every one. The table has 2 million to 2.5 million clones, around 95% seen once. Germline V gene data show CDR1 as MDHEN and CDR2 as SYDVKM. The CDR3 length is 15 residues. V trimming: 6 bases; J trimming: 2 bases; junction bases outside the gene matches: 5. Donors were healthy HIV-negative adults without recent acute infections or vaccinations. The donors were all Caucasian adults (living in Nashville, Tennessee). The chain recombines TRBV28 with TRBJ1-5, with 9 positions matching TRBD1. This sequence was found in a man aged 18 to 30 in good health. The sample consisted of naive CD4+ T cells sorted from blood. Noted subset: CD45RA+ positively selected. The CDR3 DNA reads TGTGCCAGCAGCGCACAGGGGGCCGGCAATCAGCCCCAGCATTTT. Its protein product is CASSAQGAGNQPQHF.